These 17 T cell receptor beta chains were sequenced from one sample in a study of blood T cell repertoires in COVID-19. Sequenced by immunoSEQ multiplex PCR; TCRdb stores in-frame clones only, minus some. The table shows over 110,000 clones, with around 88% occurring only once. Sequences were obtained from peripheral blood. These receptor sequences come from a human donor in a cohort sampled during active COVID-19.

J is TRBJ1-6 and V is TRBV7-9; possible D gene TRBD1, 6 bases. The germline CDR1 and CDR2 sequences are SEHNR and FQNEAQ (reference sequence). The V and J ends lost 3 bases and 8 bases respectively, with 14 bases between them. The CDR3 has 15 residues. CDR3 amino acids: CASSLGDKNDSPLHF. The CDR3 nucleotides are TGTGCCAGCAGCTTGGGGGACAAGAATGATTCACCCCTCCACTTT.

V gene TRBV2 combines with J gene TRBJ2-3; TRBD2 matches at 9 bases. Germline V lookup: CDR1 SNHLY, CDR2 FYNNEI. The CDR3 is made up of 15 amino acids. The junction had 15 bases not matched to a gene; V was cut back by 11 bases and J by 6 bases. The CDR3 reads CAGGEGAGGTDTQYF. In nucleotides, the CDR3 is TGTGCCGGTGGCGAGGGAGCGGGGGGAACCGATACGCAGTATTTT.

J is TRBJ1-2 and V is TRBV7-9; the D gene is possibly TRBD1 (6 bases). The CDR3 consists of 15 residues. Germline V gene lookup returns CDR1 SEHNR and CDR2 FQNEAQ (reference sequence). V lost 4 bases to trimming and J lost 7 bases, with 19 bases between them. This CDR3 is CASSSTDGAGAGYTF. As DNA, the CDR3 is TGTGCCAGCAGCTCCACGGACGGGGCAGGGGCTGGCTACACCTTC.

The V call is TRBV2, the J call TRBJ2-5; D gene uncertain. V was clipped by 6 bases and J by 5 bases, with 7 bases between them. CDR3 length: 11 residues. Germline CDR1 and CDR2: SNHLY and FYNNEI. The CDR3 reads CASRTEETQYF. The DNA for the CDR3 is TGTGCCAGCAGAACTGAGGAGACCCAGTACTTC.

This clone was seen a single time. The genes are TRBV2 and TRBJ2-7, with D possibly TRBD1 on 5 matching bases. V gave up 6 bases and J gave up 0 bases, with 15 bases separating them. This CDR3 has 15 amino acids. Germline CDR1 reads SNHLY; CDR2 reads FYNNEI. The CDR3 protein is CASRAFAGNSYEQYF. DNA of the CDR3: TGTGCCAGCAGAGCCTTTGCAGGGAACTCCTACGAGCAGTACTTC.

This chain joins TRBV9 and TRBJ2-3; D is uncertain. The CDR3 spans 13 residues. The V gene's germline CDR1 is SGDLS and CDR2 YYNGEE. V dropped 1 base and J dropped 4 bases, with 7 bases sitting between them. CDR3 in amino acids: CASSVYGPDTQYF. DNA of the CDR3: TGTGCCAGCAGCGTATATGGCCCAGATACGCAGTATTTT.

CDR3 DNA sequence: TGTGCCAGCAGTCCTCAGGGGTCGACAGGGCGAGGCTACACCTTC. This sequence encodes CASSPQGSTGRGYTF. The chain is built from TRBV27 and TRBJ1-2; TRBD1 agrees at 7 bases. This CDR3 has 15 amino acids. Germline V lookup: CDR1 MNHEY, CDR2 SMNVEV (reference sequence). Germline trimming cut 5 bases from V and 8 bases from J; bases unmatched to any gene: 14.

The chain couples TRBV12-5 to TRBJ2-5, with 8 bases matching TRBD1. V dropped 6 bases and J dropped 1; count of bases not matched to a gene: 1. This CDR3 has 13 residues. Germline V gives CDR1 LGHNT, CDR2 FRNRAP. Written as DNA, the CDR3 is TGTGCTAGTGGGACAGGGGCCCAAGAGACCCAGTACTTC. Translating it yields CASGTGAQETQYF.

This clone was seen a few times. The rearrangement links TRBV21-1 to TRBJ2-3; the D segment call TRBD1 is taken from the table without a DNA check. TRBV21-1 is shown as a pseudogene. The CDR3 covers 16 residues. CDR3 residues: CASSTNRALGTDTQYF. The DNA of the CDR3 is TGTGCCAGCAGCACAAACAGGGCTCTAGGCACAGATACGCAGTATTTT.

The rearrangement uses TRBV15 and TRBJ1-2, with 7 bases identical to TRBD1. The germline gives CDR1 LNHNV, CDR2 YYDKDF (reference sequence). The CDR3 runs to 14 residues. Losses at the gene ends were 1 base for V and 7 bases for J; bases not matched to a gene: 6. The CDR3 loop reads CATSRGDRVSGYTF. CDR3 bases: TGTGCCACCAGCAGAGGAGACAGGGTTAGTGGCTACACCTTC.

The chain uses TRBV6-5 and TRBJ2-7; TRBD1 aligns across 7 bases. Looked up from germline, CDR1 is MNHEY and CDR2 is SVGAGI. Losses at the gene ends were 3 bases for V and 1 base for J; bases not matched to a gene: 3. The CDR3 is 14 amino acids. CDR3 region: CASSYGTASYEQYF. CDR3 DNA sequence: TGTGCCAGCAGTTATGGGACAGCATCCTACGAGCAGTACTTC.

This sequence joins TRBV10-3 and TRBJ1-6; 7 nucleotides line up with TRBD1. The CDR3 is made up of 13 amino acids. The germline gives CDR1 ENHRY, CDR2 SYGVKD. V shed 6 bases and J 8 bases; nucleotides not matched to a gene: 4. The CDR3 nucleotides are TGTGCCATCAGCCCCGGACAGGATTCACCCCTCCACTTT. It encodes CAISPGQDSPLHF.

The CDR3: CASSEWGVSPSSYNEQFF. The CDR3 region has the DNA TGTGCCAGCAGTGAATGGGGAGTCTCTCCAAGCTCCTACAATGAGCAGTTCTTC. V usage is TRBV6-1 and J usage is TRBJ2-1, with D possibly TRBD2 on 5 matching bases. Trimming removed 2 bases from V and 0 bases from J, with 17 bases in between. CDR1 and CDR2 (germline): MNHNS, SASEGT. This CDR3 is 18 amino acids long.

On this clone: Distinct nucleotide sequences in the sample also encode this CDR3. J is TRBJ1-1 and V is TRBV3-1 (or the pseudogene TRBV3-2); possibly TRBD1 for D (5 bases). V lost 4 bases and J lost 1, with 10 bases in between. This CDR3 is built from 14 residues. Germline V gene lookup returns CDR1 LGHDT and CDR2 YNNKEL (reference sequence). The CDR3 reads CASSRAGGNTEAFF. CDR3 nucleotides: TGTGCCAGCAGCCGAGCCGGGGGGAACACTGAAGCTTTCTTT.

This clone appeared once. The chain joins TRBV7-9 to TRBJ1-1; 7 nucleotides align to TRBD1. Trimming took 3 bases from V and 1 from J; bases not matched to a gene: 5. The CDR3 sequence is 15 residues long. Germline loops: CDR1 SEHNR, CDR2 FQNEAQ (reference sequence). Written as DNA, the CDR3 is TGTGCCAGCAGCTTGACCGGGACAGCGAACACTGAAGCTTTCTTT. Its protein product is CASSLTGTANTEAFF. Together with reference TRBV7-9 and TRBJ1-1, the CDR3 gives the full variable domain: DTGVSQNPRHKITKRGQNVTFRCDPISEHNRLYWYRQTLGQGPEFLTYFQNEAQLEKSRLLSDRFSAERPKGSFSTLEIQRTEQGDSAMYLCASSLTGTANTEAFFGQGTRLTVV.

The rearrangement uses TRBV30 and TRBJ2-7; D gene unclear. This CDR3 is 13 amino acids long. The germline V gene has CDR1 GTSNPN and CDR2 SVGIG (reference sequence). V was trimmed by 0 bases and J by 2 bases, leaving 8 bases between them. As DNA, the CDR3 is TGTGCCTGGAGTGTACAACACCCCTACGAGCAGTACTTC. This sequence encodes CAWSVQHPYEQYF.

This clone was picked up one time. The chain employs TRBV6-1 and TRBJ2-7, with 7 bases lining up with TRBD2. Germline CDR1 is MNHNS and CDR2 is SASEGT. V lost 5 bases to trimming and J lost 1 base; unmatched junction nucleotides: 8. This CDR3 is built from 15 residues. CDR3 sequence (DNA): TGTGCCAGCAGTTCCCCAGGGCGGGGGTCCTACGAGCAGTACTTC. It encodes CASSSPGRGSYEQYF.